The present entry profiles one T cell receptor beta chain with its context. Germline CDR1 LGHDT, CDR2 YNNKEL (reference sequence). V gave up 7 bases and J gave up 9 bases, with 21 bases separating them. This CDR3 contains 14 residues. The data derive from a study of blood T cell repertoires in COVID-19. Authors' processing steps: Quantification of nucleated cells was approximated via reference gene primer amplification. Generated by immunoSEQ multiplex PCR, the TCRdb table keeps only in-frame clones and is missing some. That table supplies the V and J calls and clone size; D and trimming were determined from the DNA. The sample lists about 210,000 clones; about four fifths were seen once.

This clonotype was obtained from a man aged 50-60 years with active or convalescent COVID-19. The sample consisted of peripheral blood. The chain joins TRBV3-1 (or the pseudogene TRBV3-2) to TRBJ1-1; the D gene is possibly TRBD1 (6 bases). This CDR3 reads CASNPTGRGAQAFF. For the CDR3, the DNA is TGTGCCAGCAACCCGACGGGGCGGGGGGCACAAGCTTTCTTT.